The 25 T cell receptor beta chains in this list originate from one sample, sequenced in a study of long-term antiretroviral therapy in people with HIV. The assay used was immunoSEQ (version v3.0), run at survey level. The repertoire was sequenced with immunoSEQ multiplex PCR; TCRdb's copy has only in-frame clones and lacks some. The table shows more than 20,000 clones, with 83% occurring only once. The material sequenced was unsorted PBMCs, taken 3 years after starting antiretroviral therapy. The receptors were sampled from a young man with HIV.

The rearrangement uses TRBV29-1 and TRBJ1-1; D is unclear. The CDR3 has 10 residues. The germline CDR1 and CDR2 sequences are SQVTM and ANQGSEA. Trimming shortened V by 7 bases and J by 10 bases, and 13 bases separated the two germline ends. CDR3 coding DNA: TGCAGCGCTACCCCAGAGAGAGCTTTCTTT. This sequence encodes CSATPERAFF.

The CDR3 nucleotides are TGTGCCTGGACCCGACAGGGAAACTACGAGCAGTACTTC. Its protein product is CAWTRQGNYEQYF. J is TRBJ2-7 and V is TRBV30; 7 bases line up with TRBD1. CDR3 length equals 13 residues. From germline, CDR1 is GTSNPN and CDR2 SVGIG (reference sequence). J lost 3 bases, V lost 4 bases, and 6 bases had no gene match.

The chain has TRBV19 and TRBJ1-1; D is unresolved. CDR3 length: 15 residues. The V end lost 1 base, the J end lost 0 bases, and 9 bases lay between the germline ends. Germline loops: CDR1 LNHDA, CDR2 SQIVND (reference sequence). CDR3 in amino acids: CASSIVSIMNTEAFF. The DNA of the CDR3 is TGTGCCAGTAGTATAGTCAGCATCATGAACACTGAAGCTTTCTTT.

This clone appeared a single time. CDR3 coding DNA: TGTGCCAGCAGCGTAGGGGCAGGGTATACGGACACTGAAGCTTTCTTT. This codes for CASSVGAGYTDTEAFF. The chain combines TRBV9 with TRBJ1-1; tentative D call: TRBD1 (5 bases). This CDR3 contains 16 residues. Germline V CDR1 and CDR2: SGDLS, YYNGEE. Trimming took 0 bases from V and 3 from J, leaving 15 bases between them.

This chain joins TRBV9 and TRBJ2-2, with D perhaps matching TRBD1 or TRBD2 (5 bases each). Trimming left V 0 bases short and J 4 bases short, with 13 bases between. Germline V lookup: CDR1 SGDLS, CDR2 YYNGEE. This CDR3 comprises 16 residues. CDR3 nucleotides: TGTGCCAGCAGCGTAGCTACAAGGGGACGCACCGGGGAGCTGTTTTTT. Its translation: CASSVATRGRTGELFF.

The chain employs TRBV2 and TRBJ2-5; tentatively, D is TRBD1 (8 bases). V gave up 0 bases and J gave up 3 bases, with 14 bases separating them. The CDR3 has 16 residues. Germline V gene sequence: CDR1 SNHLY, CDR2 FYNNEI. Written as DNA, the CDR3 is TGTGCCAGCAGTGAAGCGGGAGGGACAGGTGAAGAGACCCAGTACTTC. Protein sequence: CASSEAGGTGEETQYF. Based on the CDR3 plus reference TRBV2 and TRBJ2-5, the full variable domain is EPEVTQTPSHQVTQMGQEVILRCVPISNHLYFYWYRQILGQKVEFLVSFYNNEISEKSEIFDDQFSVERPDGSNFTLKIRSTKLEDSAMYFCASSEAGGTGEETQYFGPGTRLLVL.

The V call is TRBV2, the J call TRBJ2-7; the match to TRBD2 covers 8 bases. V was clipped by 1 base and J by 2 bases; unmatched bases: 4. The CDR3 contains 15 residues. Per the germline V gene, CDR1 is SNHLY and CDR2 is FYNNEI. The CDR3 loop reads CASSEGVAGPYEQYF. DNA of the CDR3: TGTGCCAGCAGTGAAGGGGTAGCGGGGCCCTACGAGCAGTACTTC.

DNA of the CDR3: TGTGCCAGCTCACCACAGGGGGGGGACAATCAGCCCCAGCATTTT. Its translation: CASSPQGGDNQPQHF. The chain has TRBV18 and TRBJ1-5; a possible D gene is TRBD1 (6 bases). Germline CDR1 KGHSH, CDR2 LQKENI. Trimming took off 1 base at V and 3 bases at J, with 10 bases between the two ends. The CDR3 loop spans 15 amino acids.

This sequence joins TRBV11-2 and TRBJ2-5; maybe TRBD1 (6 bases). V was clipped by 0 bases and J by 4 bases, with 12 bases between them. Germline V gene data show CDR1 as SGHAT and CDR2 as FQNNGV. CDR3 length: 15 amino acids. Here the CDR3 reads CASSLDRGTLETQYF. DNA of the CDR3: TGTGCCAGCAGCTTAGATAGGGGGACATTAGAGACCCAGTACTTC. Looking up the rest from reference TRBV11-2 and TRBJ2-5 gives the full variable domain: EAGVAQSPRYKIIEKRQSVAFWCNPISGHATLYWYQQILGQGPKLLIQFQNNGVVDDSQLPKDRFSAERLKGVDSTLKIQPAKLEDSAVYLCASSLDRGTLETQYFGPGTRLLVL.

This chain connects TRBV28 to TRBJ1-1; 11 nucleotides line up with TRBD1. The germline V gene encodes CDR1 MDHEN and CDR2 SYDVKM. CDR3 size: 15 residues. The J segment lost 7 bases and the V segment lost 4 bases, leaving 8 bases of the junction unmatched. The CDR3 region is CASSSAGTGGGEAFF. CDR3 coding DNA: TGTGCCAGCAGTTCCGCCGGGACAGGGGGTGGTGAAGCTTTCTTT.

The genes are TRBV7-9 and TRBJ2-3; D gene unclear. Germline CDR1 SEHNR, CDR2 FQNEAQ (reference sequence). This CDR3 has 13 amino acids. Trimming removed 5 bases from V and 6 bases from J, with 12 bases in between. CDR3 DNA sequence: TGTGCCAGCAGCCCGAGTTCGTGGGATACGCAGTATTTT. Amino acids: CASSPSSWDTQYF.

This clone appeared once. The V call is TRBV6-1, the J call TRBJ2-2, with TRBD1 matching over 7 bases. J was trimmed by 4 bases and V by 1 base; bases with no gene match: 12. Germline CDR1 reads MNHNS; CDR2 reads SASEGT. This CDR3 is built from 18 residues. CDR3 residues: CASSEVARWDRATGELFF. CDR3 in DNA: TGTGCCAGCAGTGAAGTTGCTCGATGGGACAGAGCCACCGGGGAGCTGTTTTTT.

The chain joins TRBV6-6 to TRBJ2-2; TRBD1 is a possible D gene (5 bases). With 4 bases removed from V and 10 bases from J, the gap between germline ends came to 13 bases. The germline CDR1 and CDR2 sequences are MNHNY and SVGAGI (reference sequence). The CDR3 sequence is 13 residues long. DNA for the CDR3: TGTGCCAGCAGTTTCCCCCCAGGGAAGGAGCTGTTTTTT. It yields the protein CASSFPPGKELFF.

The V and J genes are TRBV28 and TRBJ1-1, with D unclear. In germline, CDR1 is MDHEN, CDR2 SYDVKM. V was pared by 2 bases and J by 1 base, with 2 bases between. The CDR3 is 12 amino acids. CDR3: CASSLGNTEAFF. CDR3 DNA: TGTGCCAGCAGTTTAGGGAACACTGAAGCTTTCTTT.

This clone is a singleton in its sample. This rearrangement joins TRBV19 to TRBJ2-1, with TRBD1 as a possible D gene (5 bases). Deletions cut 4 bases from V and 8 bases from J, with 9 bases between. The V gene's germline CDR1 is LNHDA and CDR2 SQIVND (reference sequence). This CDR3 region has 12 residues. The CDR3 nucleotides read TGTGCCAGTAGTACCCAGGGCCATGAGCAGTTCTTC. Protein product: CASSTQGHEQFF.

V is TRBV28 and J is TRBJ1-3, with TRBD1 identical over 8 bases. The CDR3 length is 17 residues. The V and J ends lost 3 bases and 0 bases, in that order; junction bases with no gene match: 7. Germline-derived CDR1 and CDR2 are MDHEN and SYDVKM. CDR3 nucleotides: TGTGCCAGCAGTTTTGGGACAGGCCCAAGCTCTGGAAACACCATATATTTT. It yields the protein CASSFGTGPSSGNTIYF.

By share, this clone ranks as medium-sized. J is TRBJ2-7 and V is TRBV4-1; TRBD1 is a possible D gene (6 bases). This CDR3 has 16 amino acids. Looked up from germline, CDR1 is MGHRA and CDR2 is YSYEKL. Trimming shortened V by 0 bases and J by 2 bases, and 14 bases separated the two germline ends. This CDR3 is CASSQDLVQGTYEQYF. In nucleotides, the CDR3 is TGCGCCAGCAGCCAAGATTTGGTACAGGGCACCTACGAGCAGTACTTC.

The CDR3 sequence is CASSPDPQETQYF. Here the CDR3 DNA reads TGTGCCAGTAGCCCAGACCCACAAGAGACCCAGTACTTC. V usage is TRBV19 and J usage is TRBJ2-5; no clear D gene. Trimming removed 6 bases at V and 2 bases at J, with 10 bases between. Per germline, CDR1 LNHDA and CDR2 SQIVND (reference sequence). This CDR3 is built from 13 residues.

The CDR3, as DNA: TGTGCCAGCAGCTTAGACTGGAAAGAGACCCAGTACTTC. It codes for CASSLDWKETQYF. The chain couples TRBV7-2 to TRBJ2-5; the D is unclear. Germline CDR1 and CDR2: SGHTA and FQGNSA. Between the trimmed V and J ends, which lost 1 base and 3 bases, there was a span of 6 bases. The CDR3 spans 13 residues.

The genes are TRBV5-1 and TRBJ2-7; a weak D match, TRBD1 (6 bases). The CDR3 is made up of 15 amino acids. Trimming removed 7 bases at V and 5 bases at J, with 22 bases between. Germline V gene data show CDR1 as SGHRS and CDR2 as YFSETQ. The CDR3 DNA sequence: TGCGCCAGCTCTCCCCGCCCAGGGGAAACCCACGAGCAGTACTTC. Protein: CASSPRPGETHEQYF.

This clone was seen a handful of times. The chain couples TRBV2 to TRBJ1-4, with D possibly TRBD1 on 5 matching bases. Per germline, CDR1 SNHLY and CDR2 FYNNEI. V lost 3 bases and J lost 5, with 16 bases in between. The CDR3 length is 16 residues. The CDR3 DNA is TGTGCCAGCAGTGATCGCCCAAGACAGCGGAATGAAAAACTGTTTTTT. This sequence encodes CASSDRPRQRNEKLFF.

V and J are TRBV5-1 and TRBJ2-7; D ambiguous. From germline, CDR1 is SGHRS and CDR2 YFSETQ. This CDR3 has 11 amino acids. Deletions cut 0 bases from V and 3 bases from J, with 1 base between. The CDR3 is CASSLGYEQYF. CDR3 in DNA: TGCGCCAGCAGCTTGGGCTACGAGCAGTACTTC. The full variable domain, with the rest looked up from reference TRBV5-1 and TRBJ2-7, is KAGVTQTPRYLIKTRGQQVTLSCSPISGHRSVSWYQQTPGQGLQFLFEYFSETQRNKGNFPGRFSGRQFSNSRSEMNVSTLELGDSALYLCASSLGYEQYFGPGTRLTVT.

The genes are TRBV27 and TRBJ1-1; weak D call: TRBD1 (6 bases). V was clipped by 7 bases and J by 4 bases, with 16 bases between them. CDR1 is MNHEY, CDR2 SMNVEV, per germline (reference sequence). This CDR3 has 14 amino acids. CDR3 DNA sequence: TGTGCCAGCACCCAGGGCGTGGGGGCCACTGAAGCTTTCTTT. Translated: CASTQGVGATEAFF.

V and J are TRBV7-9 and TRBJ1-2, with no clear D. In germline, CDR1 is SEHNR, CDR2 FQNEAQ (reference sequence). Trimming removed 6 bases at V and 7 bases at J, with 12 bases between. The CDR3 is made up of 12 amino acids. Here the CDR3 reads CASRASAGGYTF. CDR3 in DNA: TGTGCCAGCAGGGCAAGTGCAGGTGGCTACACCTTC.

This clone showed up just once. This rearrangement joins TRBV5-1 to TRBJ2-6, with unresolved D. Germline V gene data show CDR1 as SGHRS and CDR2 as YFSETQ. The CDR3 totals 18 residues. V lost 4 bases and J lost 4, with 21 bases in between. CDR3 sequence reads: CASSRGPGLPSGANVLTF. For the CDR3, the DNA is TGCGCCAGCAGCCGTGGACCGGGCCTACCATCCGGGGCCAACGTCCTGACTTTC.